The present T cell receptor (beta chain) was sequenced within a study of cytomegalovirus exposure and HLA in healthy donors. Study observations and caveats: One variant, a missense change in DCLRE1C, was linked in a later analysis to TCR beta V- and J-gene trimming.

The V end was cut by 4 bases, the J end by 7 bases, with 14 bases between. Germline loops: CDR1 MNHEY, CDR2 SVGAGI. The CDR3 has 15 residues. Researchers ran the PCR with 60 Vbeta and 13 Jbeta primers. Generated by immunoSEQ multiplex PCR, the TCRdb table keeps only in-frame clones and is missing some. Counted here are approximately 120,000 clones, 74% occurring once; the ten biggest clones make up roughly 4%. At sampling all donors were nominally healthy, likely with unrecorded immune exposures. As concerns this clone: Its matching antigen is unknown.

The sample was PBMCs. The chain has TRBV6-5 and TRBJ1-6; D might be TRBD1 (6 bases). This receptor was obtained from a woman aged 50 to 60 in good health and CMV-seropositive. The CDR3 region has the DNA TGTGCCAGCAGTTCGGGGACATCCTGGAATTCACCCCTCCACTTT. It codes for CASSSGTSWNSPLHF.